These 29 T cell receptor beta chains originate from one sample sequenced in a study of cytomegalovirus exposure and HLA in healthy donors. This PCR relied on a set of 60 Vbeta primers and 13 Jbeta primers. The assay was immunoSEQ multiplex PCR, and TCRdb's table has in-frame clones only and misses some. The repertoire has approximately 210,000 clones, about four fifths of them found once; the top ten carry around 6%. Sequencing was performed on PBMCs. The receptors derive from a man in his forties or fifties in good health and CMV-seropositive.

The genes are TRBV4-1 and TRBJ2-2; no clear D. CDR3 length: 15 residues. CDR1 and CDR2 from the germline V gene are MGHRA and YSYEKL. V shed 4 bases and J shed 5 bases, with 14 bases lying between them. The CDR3 reads CASSRQQLMTGELFF. The CDR3 bases are TGCGCCAGCAGCCGACAACAGTTGATGACCGGGGAGCTGTTTTTT.

The CDR3 sequence is CASKIAGSYNEQFF. CDR3 bases: TGTGCCAGCAAGATAGCGGGCTCCTACAATGAGCAGTTCTTC. The V and J genes are TRBV2 and TRBJ2-1, with 7 bases that match TRBD2. The CDR3 is 14 residues long. Trimming removed 7 bases from V and 0 bases from J; junction bases left unmatched: 3. The germline CDR1 and CDR2 sequences are SNHLY and FYNNEI.

The gene calls are TRBV5-1 and TRBJ2-5, with TRBD2 matching 12 bases. With V trimmed by 6 bases and J by 5 bases, 11 bases remained unmatched. Germline V gene data show CDR1 as SGHRS and CDR2 as YFSETQ. The CDR3 length is 16 residues. CDR3 nucleotide sequence: TGCGCCAGCACCACCCTAGCGGGAGGGCCTGGGGAGACCCAGTACTTC. Residues: CASTTLAGGPGETQYF. The whole variable domain, filled in from reference TRBV5-1 and TRBJ2-5, reads KAGVTQTPRYLIKTRGQQVTLSCSPISGHRSVSWYQQTPGQGLQFLFEYFSETQRNKGNFPGRFSGRQFSNSRSEMNVSTLELGDSALYLCASTTLAGGPGETQYFGPGTRLLVL.

The V call is TRBV30, the J call TRBJ1-1; D not certain. Germline loops: CDR1 GTSNPN, CDR2 SVGIG (reference sequence). This CDR3 spans 12 amino acids. V dropped 2 bases and J dropped 4 bases, with 8 bases sitting between them. The CDR3 is CAWSLGGTEAFF. For the CDR3, the DNA is TGTGCCTGGAGTCTCGGCGGCACTGAAGCTTTCTTT.

The rearrangement uses TRBV7-8 and TRBJ2-2, with 8 nucleotides matching TRBD1. The CDR3 covers 14 residues. Germline V gene data show CDR1 as SGHVS and CDR2 as FQNEAQ. After removal of 5 bases from V and 3 bases from J, the junction contained 2 bases not matched to a gene. In DNA form, the CDR3 reads TGTGCCAGCAGCGTGACAGGGGACACCGGGGAGCTGTTTTTT. Translated: CASSVTGDTGELFF.

The rearrangement links TRBV6-1 to TRBJ2-7; 11 nucleotides match TRBD2. V lost 1 base and J lost 2; bases outside the gene matches: 4. CDR3 size: 16 residues. The V gene's germline CDR1 is MNHNS and CDR2 SASEGT. The CDR3 nucleotides read TGTGCCAGCAGTGAAGGGGGACTAGCGGAGCCCTACGAGCAGTACGTC. Translated, it gives CASSEGGLAEPYEQYV.

Written as DNA, the CDR3 is TGTGCCAGCAGGGCGGGACGGCCATCCTACGAGCAGTACGTC. Its protein is CASRAGRPSYEQYV. This chain connects TRBV6-6 to TRBJ2-7; D possibly corresponds to TRBD2 (6 bases). Trimming removed 6 bases at V and 1 base at J, with 13 bases between. CDR1 is MNHNY and CDR2 is SVGAGI in the germline V gene (reference sequence). The CDR3 consists of 14 residues.

In nucleotides, the CDR3 is TGTGCCAGCAGCGTAGATCCACAGGGGTTGAACACTGAAGCTTTCTTT. Translation: CASSVDPQGLNTEAFF. This chain links TRBV9 with TRBJ1-1; 7 positions match TRBD1. The trim removed 0 bases at V and 0 bases at J, leaving 5 bases unmatched. The CDR3 runs 16 residues. Germline V gene sequence: CDR1 SGDLS, CDR2 YYNGEE.

This clone was detected a few times. The chain employs TRBV7-9 and TRBJ1-2; 7 bases line up with TRBD1. Germline loops: CDR1 SEHNR, CDR2 FQNEAQ (reference sequence). The CDR3 totals 15 residues. The V segment lost 5 bases and the J segment 1 base; nucleotides outside the gene matches: 7. As DNA, the CDR3 is TGTGCCAGCAGCCTAGACAGGGACCTTAACTATGGCTACACCTTC. This gives the protein CASSLDRDLNYGYTF.

The V and J genes are TRBV7-9 and TRBJ2-1; 7 nucleotides line up with TRBD2. Germline CDR1 SEHNR, CDR2 FQNEAQ (reference sequence). Trimming at V came to 5 bases and at J to 1 base, leaving 8 bases not matched to a gene. The CDR3 is 16 amino acids. CDR3 nucleotide sequence: TGTGCCAGCAGCCCCCGTTTAGCGGGTTCCTACAATGAGCAGTTCTTC. Its translation: CASSPRLAGSYNEQFF.

This clone was observed once. The chain uses TRBV18 and TRBJ1-5; TRBD1 aligns across 7 bases. V was clipped by 3 bases and J by 2 bases; unmatched bases: 7. The CDR3 spans 16 residues. Per germline, CDR1 KGHSH and CDR2 LQKENI. The CDR3, as DNA: TGTGCCAGCTCACCCCCGACAGGGACGGGCAATCAGCCCCAGCATTTT. Protein sequence: CASSPPTGTGNQPQHF.

Of note for this clone: This specimen includes other DNA sequences encoding the same CDR3. The chain uses TRBV19 and TRBJ1-5; D is perhaps TRBD1 (6 bases). The CDR3 totals 12 residues. Between the trimmed V and J ends, which lost 6 bases and 4 bases, there was a span of 7 bases. The germline V gene encodes CDR1 LNHDA and CDR2 SQIVND (reference sequence). CDR3 sequence (DNA): TGTGCCAGTAGCCAGGGGAATCAGCCCCAGCATTTT. As protein: CASSQGNQPQHF.

The chain couples TRBV4-1 to TRBJ2-3, with TRBD1 as a possible D gene (6 bases). The CDR3 is 16 residues long. V gave up 0 bases and J gave up 1 base, with 11 bases separating them. Looked up from germline, CDR1 is MGHRA and CDR2 is YSYEKL. In DNA form, the CDR3 reads TGCGCCAGCAGCCAAGATATAGGGGGAGGCACAGATACGCAGTATTTT. Its protein product is CASSQDIGGGTDTQYF.

This chain joins TRBV29-1 and TRBJ1-1; D perhaps matches TRBD1 (5 bases). Germline assignment: CDR1 SQVTM and CDR2 ANQGSEA. The CDR3 is 13 amino acids. Deletions cut 6 bases from V and 5 bases from J, with 16 bases between. In nucleotides, the CDR3 is TGCAGCGTCCCGAGCCAGGGAGGAACTGAAGCTTTCTTT. This sequence encodes CSVPSQGGTEAFF.

The rearrangement uses TRBV30 and TRBJ1-5; D remains ambiguous. V lost 3 bases and J lost 3, with 9 bases in between. The CDR3 spans 13 residues. CDR1 is GTSNPN and CDR2 is SVGIG in the germline V gene (reference sequence). CDR3 in DNA: TGTGCCTGGAGCGCGAATACCAATCAGCCCCAGCATTTT. It specifies CAWSANTNQPQHF.

The chain links TRBV18 to TRBJ2-1, with D maybe TRBD2 (5 bases). Germline loops: CDR1 KGHSH, CDR2 LQKENI. V lost 4 bases and J 8 bases, leaving 12 bases between the germline ends. The CDR3 totals 13 residues. Written as DNA, the CDR3 is TGTGCCAGCTCACTGGAGGCAGTCCATGAGCAGTTCTTC. This gives the protein CASSLEAVHEQFF.

The rearrangement uses TRBV5-5 and TRBJ2-1, with D unresolved. The CDR3 runs 14 residues. With 3 bases removed from V and 8 bases from J, the gap between germline ends came to 15 bases. CDR1 SGHKS and CDR2 YYEKEE come from the germline V gene (reference sequence). CDR3 coding DNA: TGTGCCAGCAGCTGGCCCCCTCCGTACGATGAGCAGTTCTTC. This encodes CASSWPPPYDEQFF.

The J gene is TRBJ2-1, the V gene TRBV6-1; unclear D gene. The CDR3 covers 13 residues. Germline CDR1 MNHNS, CDR2 SASEGT. Trimming left V 4 bases short and J 5 bases short, with 9 bases between. This CDR3 reads CASSVGRNNEQFF. For the CDR3, the DNA is TGTGCCAGCAGTGTGGGCAGAAACAATGAGCAGTTCTTC.

The chain combines TRBV7-3 with TRBJ2-1, with D possibly TRBD2 on 6 matching bases. Germline V gene lookup returns CDR1 SGHTA and CDR2 FQGTGA. Deletions cut 8 bases from V and 9 bases from J, with 17 bases between. CDR3 length equals 13 residues. CDR3 protein: CASAREPHVEQFF. CDR3 in DNA: TGTGCCAGCGCCCGGGAGCCACACGTTGAGCAGTTCTTC. The variable domain in full, completed from reference TRBV7-3 and TRBJ2-1, reads GAGVSQTPSNKVTEKGKYVELRCDPISGHTALYWYRQSLGQGPEFLIYFQGTGAADDSGLPNDRFFAVRPEGSVSTLKIQRTERGDSAVYLCASAREPHVEQFFGPGTRLTVL.

V gene TRBV5-6 combines with J gene TRBJ1-1; D gene uncertain. CDR1 SGHDT and CDR2 YYEEEE come from the germline V gene. Trimming took 0 bases from V and 8 from J, leaving 8 bases between them. This CDR3 spans 12 amino acids. As DNA, the CDR3 is TGTGCCAGCAGCTTGGGCACTCTCGAAGCTTTCTTT. Its protein is CASSLGTLEAFF.

This rearrangement joins TRBV7-9 to TRBJ1-4; 7 nucleotides align to TRBD1. The V segment lost 0 bases and the J segment 9 bases; nucleotides outside the gene matches: 7. There are 15 residues in the CDR3. Germline CDR1 is SEHNR and CDR2 is FQNEAQ (reference sequence). The CDR3 DNA follows: TGTGCCAGCAGCTTAGCCCTCGGGACAGAAAAAAAACTGTTTTTT. This translates into CASSLALGTEKKLFF.

The chain is built from TRBV29-1 and TRBJ2-4; 7 bases match TRBD2. This CDR3 region has 12 residues. The germline V gene encodes CDR1 SQVTM and CDR2 ANQGSEA. Germline trimming cut 1 base from V and 7 bases from J; bases unmatched to any gene: 1. The CDR3 sequence: CSVEGGGNIQYF. In DNA form, the CDR3 reads TGCAGCGTTGAAGGGGGAGGGAACATTCAGTACTTC.

A remark on this clone: Compared with germline, one end of the junction differs, possibly owing to a read error. The J gene is TRBJ2-1, the V gene TRBV5-1; TRBD2 might be the D (6 bases). The CDR3 spans 16 residues. The germline gives CDR1 SGHRS, CDR2 YFSETQ. In nucleotides, the CDR3 is TGCGCCAGCAGCTTGGAGCTAGCGCCATCCTCCAATGAGCAGTTCTTC. Protein: CASSLELAPSSNEQFF.

The chain carries TRBV11-2 and TRBJ2-7; 10 bases align to TRBD2. This CDR3 comprises 15 residues. Looked up from germline, CDR1 is SGHAT and CDR2 is FQNNGV. Trimming cost V 1 base and J 3 bases; bases outside gene matches: 3. The CDR3 sequence: CASSLASGSYYEQYV. CDR3 sequence (DNA): TGTGCCAGCAGCTTAGCTAGCGGGAGTTACTACGAGCAGTACGTC.

The chain uses TRBV27 and TRBJ2-1, with a weak D call TRBD2 (6 bases). CDR3 length equals 14 residues. Germline V gene data show CDR1 as MNHEY and CDR2 as SMNVEV (reference sequence). With 3 bases removed from V and 8 bases from J, the gap between germline ends came to 14 bases. CDR3 region: CASSFGGKVDEQFF. In DNA form, the CDR3 reads TGTGCCAGCAGTTTTGGCGGGAAGGTCGATGAGCAGTTCTTC.

This clone was found once. This chain connects TRBV2 to TRBJ2-7; 15 nucleotides agree with TRBD2. CDR1 and CDR2 from the germline V gene are SNHLY and FYNNEI. The junction had 4 bases not matched to a gene; V was cut back by 1 base and J by 6 bases. This CDR3 comprises 16 residues. CDR3 in amino acids: CASSEGMGLAGGEQYF. The CDR3 DNA reads as TGTGCCAGCAGTGAAGGGATGGGACTAGCGGGAGGCGAGCAGTACTTC.

The chain recombines TRBV25-1 with TRBJ2-3; no clear D. This CDR3 is built from 15 residues. Germline V lookup: CDR1 MGHDK, CDR2 SYGVNS. The ends were cut back, 4 bases at V and 2 bases at J, with 13 bases in the middle. The CDR3 region is CASSGLGSSTDTQYF. The DNA for the CDR3 is TGTGCCAGCAGTGGTCTGGGCAGCTCCACAGATACGCAGTATTTT.

The V and J genes are TRBV6-1 and TRBJ2-3; tentative D call: TRBD2 (6 bases). V lost 4 bases and J lost 5, with 13 bases in between. Germline CDR1 reads MNHNS; CDR2 reads SASEGT. CDR3 length: 14 amino acids. DNA for the CDR3: TGTGCCAGCAGTGCCCGGGAGAAGAAAGATACGCAGTATTTT. It codes for CASSAREKKDTQYF.

The chain has TRBV2 and TRBJ2-3; 9 positions agree with TRBD2. Germline trimming cut 6 bases from V and 1 base from J; bases unmatched to any gene: 17. CDR1 and CDR2 from the germline V gene are SNHLY and FYNNEI. This CDR3 has 19 amino acids. Here the CDR3 reads CASSFPVAAGGRRTDTQYF. For the CDR3, the DNA is TGTGCCAGCAGCTTCCCGGTGGCGGCGGGAGGGCGTCGCACAGATACGCAGTATTTT.